This T cell receptor (beta chain) was sequenced in a study of shared clonotypes between healthy human individuals. Regarding the study as a whole: Naive subsets tended to show greater estimated richness than memory subsets.

A word on this clone: The target antigen is unknown.

Naivety among CD8 cells was defined by CD45RO negativity and positive CCR7 selection, thereby excluding terminally differentiated effector memory CD45RA+ cells. Healthy adults negative for HIV, lacking recent acute infections or vaccinations, served as donors. The CDR3 has 15 amino acids. Trimming shortened V by 2 bases and J by 2 bases, and 13 bases separated the two germline ends. In germline, CDR1 is LNHDA, CDR2 SQIVND (reference sequence). Every subset's genomic DNA went evenly onto several immunoSEQ plates. Repertoires were generated with immunoSEQ multiplex PCR, while TCRdb's copy carries only in-frame clones and drops some. There are about 2.1 million clones in the sample; about 92% occur only once, and under 2% lies in the top ten.

The sample comprised naive CD8+ T cells from PBMCs. This TCR derives from a man aged 18 to 30 in good health. Some clones in this sample may be carry-over from other donors' samples. The V gene is TRBV19, the J gene TRBJ2-7; no clear D gene. The CDR3 sequence is CASSISVAAAYEQYF. CDR3 sequence (DNA): TGTGCCAGTAGTATATCGGTAGCCGCTGCCTACGAGCAGTACTTC.